This T cell receptor (beta chain) comes out of a study of shared clonotypes between healthy human individuals. Study findings and constraints: Lower generation probabilities were found for non-shared clonotypes than for those shared by all four donors.

V lost 4 bases, J lost 4 bases, and 11 bases lay in between. Germline loops: CDR1 SGHNT, CDR2 YYREEE (reference sequence). The CDR3 consists of 13 residues. Some clones are missing from TCRdb's copy, which holds only in-frame ones; the method was immunoSEQ multiplex PCR. This table has about 2.4 million clones, roughly 92% appearing once. About this clone: Its antigen remains unknown.

The chain carries TRBV5-4 and TRBJ2-5, with D possibly called TRBD1 or TRBD2 (5 bases each). The sequence was collected from a man aged 18-30 years in good health. The source material was naive CD4+ T cells sorted from blood. Subset reported: CD45RA+ positively selected. CDR3 sequence: CASSPTGTETQYF. The CDR3 region has the DNA TGTGCCAGCAGCCCGACCGGGACAGAGACCCAGTACTTC.